The 14 T cell receptor beta chains listed next were all sequenced from one sample in a study of T cell responses to AZD1222 COVID-19 vaccine. Assay: immunoSEQ multiplex PCR; the TCRdb copy retains only in-frame clones and omits some. The repertoire holds over 40,000 clones, 83% seen once, with around 52% in the top ten. The sample was peripheral blood, taken on day 0 of AZD1222 vaccination. The receptors shown here come from an adult in good health.

This sequence joins TRBV5-6 and TRBJ1-1, with D hard to call. CDR3 size: 14 residues. V lost 1 base to trimming and J lost 4 bases, with 11 bases between them. CDR1 and CDR2 from the germline V gene are SGHDT and YYEEEE. The CDR3 sequence: CASSLRQLSTEAFF. As DNA, the CDR3 is TGTGCCAGCAGCTTGAGGCAGCTGTCCACTGAAGCTTTCTTT.

The rearrangement uses TRBV27 and TRBJ2-3, with D uncertain. CDR3 length equals 11 residues. Germline CDR1 MNHEY, CDR2 SMNVEV (reference sequence). The V gene lost 4 bases and the J gene lost 2 bases, with 1 base spanning the gap. The CDR3 spells CASSSTDTQYF. CDR3 DNA: TGTGCCAGCAGTTCCACAGATACGCAGTATTTT.

The chain employs TRBV18 and TRBJ2-2; D gene uncertain. Trimming shortened V by 5 bases and J by 8 bases, and 15 bases separated the two germline ends. The CDR3 is 14 amino acids. CDR1 KGHSH and CDR2 LQKENI come from the germline V gene. The CDR3, as DNA: TGTGCCAGCTCATCCTATAACGAACAGGGGGAGCTGTTTTTT. This sequence encodes CASSSYNEQGELFF.

The chain combines TRBV24-1 with TRBJ2-3; 8 bases agree with TRBD2. CDR1 and CDR2 from the germline V gene are KGHDR and SFDVKD. This CDR3 has 14 amino acids. The V segment lost 7 bases and the J segment 3 bases; nucleotides outside the gene matches: 5. The CDR3 DNA follows: TGTGCCACCAGGGGCGGGGGGCCTACAGATACGCAGTATTTT. As protein: CATRGGGPTDTQYF.

The V and J genes are TRBV6-6 and TRBJ2-5, with TRBD1 matching over 8 bases. Germline lookup yields CDR1 MNHNY and CDR2 SVGAGI (reference sequence). The junction had 7 bases not matched to a gene; V was cut back by 8 bases and J by 5 bases. The CDR3 contains 13 residues. The CDR3 DNA sequence: TGTGCCAGCCGTCAGGGGGCTGGGGAGACCCAGTACTTC. Translated, it gives CASRQGAGETQYF.

This clone was picked up one time. The chain has TRBV28 and TRBJ2-3; D is unresolved. The CDR3 has 15 residues. V dropped 7 bases and J dropped 5 bases, with 19 bases sitting between them. The germline gives CDR1 MDHEN, CDR2 SYDVKM. The CDR3 bases are TGTGCCAGCACCCCCCCGGCCGAAAAAGGAGATACGCAGTATTTT. Translation: CASTPPAEKGDTQYF.

This rearrangement joins TRBV2 to TRBJ1-1; TRBD1 aligns across 12 bases. In germline, CDR1 is SNHLY, CDR2 FYNNEI. The CDR3 length is 16 residues. V gave up 6 bases and J gave up 4 bases; unmatched junction bases: 9. In DNA, the CDR3 is TGTGCCAGCAGAGGGGGACAGGGGGCGCGGGGCACTGAAGCTTTCTTT. Amino acids: CASRGGQGARGTEAFF. The variable domain in full, with the rest retrieved from reference TRBV2 and TRBJ1-1, is EPEVTQTPSHQVTQMGQEVILRCVPISNHLYFYWYRQILGQKVEFLVSFYNNEISEKSEIFDDQFSVERPDGSNFTLKIRSTKLEDSAMYFCASRGGQGARGTEAFFGQGTRLTVV.

The chain has TRBV7-2 and TRBJ2-5; the match to TRBD1 covers 8 bases. The germline gives CDR1 SGHTA, CDR2 FQGNSA. The V gene end was trimmed by 4 bases and the J gene end by 4 bases; junction bases not matched to a gene: 8. CDR3 size: 15 residues. The CDR3 here is CASSSTRGLGETQYF. CDR3 bases: TGTGCCAGCAGCTCCACCAGGGGGCTCGGAGAGACCCAGTACTTC.

The chain joins TRBV28 to TRBJ2-1, with no clear D. There are 14 residues in the CDR3. V was trimmed by 6 bases and J by 4 bases, leaving 13 bases between them. The germline V gene encodes CDR1 MDHEN and CDR2 SYDVKM. The DNA for the CDR3 is TGTGCCAGCAGGGGCCGGGTACAGTACAATGAGCAGTTCTTC. Protein: CASRGRVQYNEQFF.

The V gene is TRBV6-5, the J gene TRBJ1-1, with D hard to call. The length of the CDR3 is 11 residues. Trimming took 2 bases from V and 3 from J, leaving 1 base between them. The germline gives CDR1 MNHEY, CDR2 SVGAGI. The CDR3 loop reads CASSYHTEAFF. The CDR3 DNA follows: TGTGCCAGCAGTTACCACACTGAAGCTTTCTTT.

The rearrangement joins TRBV13 to TRBJ2-1, with D maybe TRBD1 (6 bases). CDR3 length: 13 amino acids. Germline-derived CDR1 and CDR2 are PRHDT and FYEKMQ (reference sequence). V was trimmed by 0 bases and J by 12 bases, leaving 12 bases between them. CDR3 loop: CASSLGQGPGQFF. CDR3 sequence (DNA): TGTGCCAGCAGCTTAGGACAGGGTCCGGGGCAGTTCTTC.

Only a few counts were recorded for this clone. The chain couples TRBV5-4 to TRBJ2-1; D is undetermined. The CDR3 runs to 14 residues. V was shortened by 0 bases and J by 4 bases, with 8 bases between the two germline ends. Germline CDR1 SGHNT, CDR2 YYREEE (reference sequence). As DNA, the CDR3 is TGTGCCAGCAGCTTGGCCTGGGGTTACAATGAGCAGTTCTTC. As protein: CASSLAWGYNEQFF.

The chain combines TRBV20-1 with TRBJ1-1; D uncertain. The CDR3 runs 11 residues. Deletions cut 5 bases from V and 10 bases from J, with 14 bases between. Germline CDR1 DFQATT, CDR2 SNEGSKA (reference sequence). This CDR3 is CSAPGRDTAFF. The CDR3 region has the DNA TGCAGTGCTCCGGGCCGTGACACAGCTTTCTTT.

The chain uses TRBV28 and TRBJ2-1, with 10 bases fitting TRBD2. In germline, CDR1 is MDHEN, CDR2 SYDVKM. The junction had 3 bases not matched to a gene; V was cut back by 6 bases and J by 1 base. This CDR3 spans 15 amino acids. CDR3 bases: TGTGCCAGCAGACGGACTAGCGGTTCCTACAATGAGCAGTTCTTC. The encoded protein is CASRRTSGSYNEQFF.